The entry below gives a single T cell receptor (beta chain) sequence along with its context. The target antigen is unknown. This entry belongs to a study of OX40 agonist ivuxolimab in advanced cancers. About the study: Treatment of patients was with ivuxolimab, an agonistic anti-OX40 (CD134) antibody. General study points: Clonal expansion in partial responders at 0.1-3.0 mg/kg ranked among the lowest.

Assay: immunoSEQ multiplex PCR; the TCRdb copy retains only in-frame clones and omits some. The sample lists about 99,000 clones; 91% were seen once. The CDR3 sequence is 14 residues long. J was trimmed by 9 bases and V by 6 bases; bases with no gene match: 9. Germline CDR1 reads MDHEN; CDR2 reads SYDVKM. Blood sampling was done at baseline, cycle 4 day 1, and cycle 7 day 1. The chain combines TRBV28 with TRBJ2-1, with 9 bases aligning to TRBD2. This clonotype originated in an adult with an advanced solid tumor such as melanoma, head and neck, liver or kidney cancer. The specimen comprised CD4+ or CD8+ T cells sorted from blood, sampled in a trial of the OX40 agonist ivuxolimab. CDR3 coding DNA: TGTGCCAGCAGACCCCAGGGGCGGGAGGGTGAGCAGTTCTTC. It yields the protein CASRPQGREGEQFF.